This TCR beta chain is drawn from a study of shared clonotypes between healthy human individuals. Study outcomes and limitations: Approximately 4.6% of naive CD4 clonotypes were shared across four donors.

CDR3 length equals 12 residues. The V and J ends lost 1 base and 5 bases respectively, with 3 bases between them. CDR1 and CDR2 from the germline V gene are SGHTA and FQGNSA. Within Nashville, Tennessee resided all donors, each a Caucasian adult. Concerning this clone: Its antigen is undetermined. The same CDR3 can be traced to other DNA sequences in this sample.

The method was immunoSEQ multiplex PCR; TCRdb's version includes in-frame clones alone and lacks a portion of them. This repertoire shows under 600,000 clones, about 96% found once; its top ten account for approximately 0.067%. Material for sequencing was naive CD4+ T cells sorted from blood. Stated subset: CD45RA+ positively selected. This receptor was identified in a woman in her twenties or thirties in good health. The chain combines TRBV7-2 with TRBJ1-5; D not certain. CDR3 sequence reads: CASSLVDQPQHF. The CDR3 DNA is TGTGCCAGCAGCTTAGTTGATCAGCCCCAGCATTTT.